The present T cell receptor (beta chain) was sequenced within a study of cytomegalovirus exposure and HLA in healthy donors. The PCR ran on 60 Vbeta and 13 Jbeta primers. Repertoires were generated with immunoSEQ multiplex PCR, while TCRdb's copy carries only in-frame clones and drops some. The sample holds 95,000 or so clones, 81% seen once. This CDR3 contains 15 residues. Germline CDR1 is KGHSH and CDR2 is LQKENI. With 3 bases removed from V and 7 bases from J, the gap between germline ends came to 16 bases. Input material: PBMCs. The chain has TRBV18 and TRBJ1-5; tentative D call: TRBD1 (5 bases). This clonotype originated in a woman aged 65 to 85 in good health and CMV-seropositive. CDR3 bases: TGTGCCAGCTCACCGGGGCAGGGCGAAGGCCAGCCCCAGCATTTT. Protein sequence: CASSPGQGEGQPQHF.